This is a list of T cell receptor beta chains from one sample in a study of T cell responses to AZD1222 COVID-19 vaccine. Data came from immunoSEQ multiplex PCR; TCRdb stores just in-frame clones and leaves some out. Of about 150,000 clones listed, approximately 92% are singletons. The specimen was peripheral blood, collected 28 days after the second AZD1222 dose. The receptor source for this set is an adult who received the AZD1222 COVID-19 vaccine. The CDR3 runs from the conserved cysteine through the conserved F or W. The order of the fields is J gene, clone size, D gene, V gene, CDR3 protein, CDR3 DNA. D genes are given only for firm matches. Size is stated for part of the rows, as once, few or many counts, or as a class when the clone is expanded.

j_gene: TRBJ1-2
abundance: NA
d_gene: NA
v_gene: TRBV6-2/TRBV6-3
CDR3aa: CASSLAANYGYTF
CDR3nt: TGTGCCAGCAGTTTAGCTGCTAACTATGGCTACACCTTC

j_gene: TRBJ1-3
abundance: NA
d_gene: TRBD1
v_gene: TRBV10-3
CDR3aa: CAISRTGGFDGNTIYF
CDR3nt: TGTGCCATCAGTCGAACAGGGGGCTTCGATGGAAACACCATATATTTT

j_gene: TRBJ1-5
abundance: NA
d_gene: NA
v_gene: TRBV6-2/TRBV6-3
CDR3aa: CASSYSSWGPQHF
CDR3nt: TGTGCCAGCAGTTACTCGTCCTGGGGGCCCCAGCATTTT

j_gene: TRBJ1-1
abundance: NA
d_gene: NA
v_gene: TRBV18
CDR3aa: CASSPPGRLNTEAFF
CDR3nt: TGTGCCAGCTCACCACCGGGCCGACTGAACACTGAAGCTTTCTTT

j_gene: TRBJ1-3
abundance: NA
d_gene: NA
v_gene: TRBV15
CDR3aa: CATSGLPSSGNTIYF
CDR3nt: TGTGCCACCTCGGGACTCCCGAGCTCTGGAAACACCATATATTTT

j_gene: TRBJ2-2
abundance: NA
d_gene: NA
v_gene: TRBV6-2/TRBV6-3
CDR3aa: CASSYGRNGELFF
CDR3nt: TGTGCCAGCAGTTACGGAAGGAACGGGGAGCTGTTTTTT

j_gene: TRBJ1-2
abundance: NA
d_gene: NA
v_gene: TRBV4-2
CDR3aa: CASSHGGAGNYGYTF
CDR3nt: TGTGCCAGCAGCCATGGGGGGGCCGGCAACTATGGCTACACCTTC

j_gene: TRBJ2-1
abundance: NA
d_gene: TRBD2
v_gene: TRBV18
CDR3aa: CASSPPGRVFNEQFF
CDR3nt: TGTGCCAGCTCACCCCCGGGGAGGGTCTTTAATGAGCAGTTCTTC

j_gene: TRBJ2-1
abundance: NA
d_gene: NA
v_gene: TRBV28
CDR3aa: CASSLVDPAGEQFF
CDR3nt: TGTGCCAGCAGTTTAGTCGATCCCGCAGGGGAGCAGTTCTTC

j_gene: TRBJ1-6
abundance: NA
d_gene: NA
v_gene: TRBV6-1
CDR3aa: CASSEAPYSPLHF
CDR3nt: TGTGCCAGCAGTGAAGCCCCGTACTCACCCCTCCACTTT

j_gene: TRBJ2-2
abundance: NA
d_gene: TRBD2
v_gene: TRBV4-3
CDR3aa: CASSRDGTSDTGELFF
CDR3nt: TGCGCCAGCAGCCGAGACGGGACTAGCGACACCGGGGAGCTGTTTTTT

j_gene: TRBJ1-1
abundance: NA
d_gene: NA
v_gene: TRBV18
CDR3aa: CASSPQRQNTEAFF
CDR3nt: TGTGCCAGCTCACCACAACGGCAGAACACTGAAGCTTTCTTT

j_gene: TRBJ1-2
abundance: once
d_gene: NA
v_gene: TRBV3-1/TRBV3-2
CDR3aa: CASSQGSSPNYGYTF
CDR3nt: TGTGCCAGCAGCCAAGGGAGCTCCCCTAACTATGGCTACACCTTC

j_gene: TRBJ1-3
abundance: NA
d_gene: NA
v_gene: TRBV9
CDR3aa: CASSVRVGSGNTIYF
CDR3nt: TGTGCCAGCAGCGTACGTGTAGGGTCTGGAAACACCATATATTTT

j_gene: TRBJ2-5
abundance: NA
d_gene: NA
v_gene: TRBV6-2/TRBV6-3
CDR3aa: CASSYSLRGETQYF
CDR3nt: TGTGCCAGCAGTTACTCGCTCAGGGGAGAGACCCAGTACTTC